The sequence of this T cell receptor (beta chain) was determined in a study of vaccination effects on CD4 cells after COVID-19. This table comes from immunoSEQ multiplex PCR, and its TCRdb copy is limited to in-frame clones, with some not included. Seen here are tens of thousands of clones, 65% to 75% observed once, and the top ten hold around a quarter. As to this clone: Its target is not known.

Following 10 days of culture, CD4+ T cells were isolated. Germline V lookup: CDR1 SGHTA, CDR2 FQGNSA. The CDR3 is 13 residues long. Trimming removed 1 base from V and 3 bases from J, with 7 bases in between. The TCR comes from a human donor who had a prior SARS-CoV-2 infection. Sample: CD4+ T cells from PBMCs cultured without peptide, taken before COVID-19 vaccination. This chain links TRBV7-2 with TRBJ2-7; no clear D. CDR3 DNA: TGTGCCAGCAGCTTAGGCTACAACTACGAGCAGTACTTC. Protein product: CASSLGYNYEQYF.